This TCR beta chain came from a study of shared clonotypes between healthy human individuals. As for the study in general: Ranging from 18 to 49 in age, donors were a couple of women and a few men. Study-level findings and limits: Read depth was anticipated to influence clonotype sharing among donors. Generation probabilities of non-shared clonotypes were lower (relative to those shared by all four donors).

Regarding this clone: The antigen remains undetermined.

Per the authors' pipeline: Junction-only sequences without quality scores came from ImmunoSEQ, so filtering differed. Libraries were prepared by immunoSEQ multiplex PCR; TCRdb keeps only in-frame clonotypes and omits some of them. V, J and clone size were drawn from that table, and D and trimming were deduced from the DNA. The data contain roughly 2.4 million clones, 95% of them singletons. Germline-derived CDR1 and CDR2 are GTSNPN and SVGIG (reference sequence). V shed 3 bases, J shed 10 bases, and the junction held 12 bases outside the gene matches. The CDR3 is 14 amino acids. Sequences were obtained from naive CD4+ T cells sorted from blood. Subset: CD45RA+ positively selected. The chain uses TRBV30 and TRBJ2-5; 9 positions agree with TRBD2. This TCR was recovered from a man aged 18 to 35 in good health. CDR3 nucleotide sequence: TGTGCCTGGAGAAGGCGGGAGGGCCCGTTGGTCCAGTACTTC. Amino acid sequence: CAWRRREGPLVQYF.